This T cell receptor (beta chain) came from a study of T cells after yellow fever vaccination. This clonotype was seen at least ten times. Study-wide points: A faster peak, day 5 versus 15, was reached by the weaker secondary response.

TCRdb used MiXCR to reprocess the 5' RACE reads, holding one entry per CDR3 protein. The sample carries about 25,000 distinct CDR3 sequences, about 3.2% recorded once. The clonotype originates from a young man who received the YFV17D yellow fever vaccine. The sample was PBMCs, either bulk or a sorted T-cell subset (CD4+, CD8+, memory, or dextramer-sorted; not recorded which), taken more than 40 days after the first yellow fever vaccination.

CDR3 amino acids: CASSRDREEKLFF. CDR3 in DNA: TGTGCCAGCAGCCGGGACAGGGAGGAAAAACTGTTTTTT. V and J are TRBV7-2 and TRBJ1-4, with TRBD1 matching 9 bases. Germline lookup yields CDR1 SGHTA and CDR2 FQGNSA. This CDR3 comprises 13 residues. V shed 5 bases and J 8 bases; nucleotides not matched to a gene: 3. The whole variable domain, remainder taken from reference TRBV7-2 and TRBJ1-4, is GAGVSQSPSNKVTEKGKDVELRCDPISGHTALYWYRQSLGQGLEFLIYFQGNSAPDKSGLPSDRFSAERTGGSVSTLTIQRTQQEDSAVYLCASSRDREEKLFFGSGTQLSVL.